The 25 T cell receptor beta chains below come from one sample, sequenced in a study of OX40 agonist ivuxolimab in advanced cancers. TCRdb's table, derived via immunoSEQ multiplex PCR, lists solely in-frame clones and lacks some. The repertoire holds approximately 60,000 clones, around 84% seen once, with roughly 4.9% in the top ten. The sequencing here drew on CD4+ or CD8+ T cells sorted from blood, taken in a trial of the OX40 agonist ivuxolimab. All receptors derive from an adult with an advanced solid tumor such as melanoma, head and neck, liver or kidney cancer.

V is TRBV7-9 and J is TRBJ1-2; D possibly corresponds to TRBD1 (6 bases). CDR3 length equals 13 residues. The germline gives CDR1 SEHNR, CDR2 FQNEAQ (reference sequence). Trimming left V 5 bases short and J 6 bases short, with 13 bases between. CDR3 nucleotide sequence: TGTGCCAGCAGCGTAAGGGGGATCGATGGCTACACCTTC. Its translation is CASSVRGIDGYTF. The complete variable domain, with remaining parts taken from reference TRBV7-9 and TRBJ1-2, reads DTGVSQNPRHKITKRGQNVTFRCDPISEHNRLYWYRQTLGQGPEFLTYFQNEAQLEKSRLLSDRFSAERPKGSFSTLEIQRTEQGDSAMYLCASSVRGIDGYTFGSGTRLTVV.

This clone was recorded only once. The chain uses TRBV10-2 and TRBJ2-2, with a tentative D call TRBD2 (6 bases). The V gene's germline CDR1 is WSHSY and CDR2 SAAADI. Deletions cut 6 bases from V and 1 base from J, with 21 bases between. The CDR3 runs 18 residues. CDR3 loop: CASSLSEGRGLNTGELFF. The CDR3 coding sequence is TGCGCCAGCAGCCTCTCAGAGGGGCGGGGACTGAACACCGGGGAGCTGTTTTTT.

The V gene is TRBV19, the J gene TRBJ1-3; D is undetermined. The germline V gene has CDR1 LNHDA and CDR2 SQIVND (reference sequence). With 5 bases removed from V and 3 bases from J, the gap between germline ends came to 8 bases. The CDR3 is made up of 13 amino acids. The DNA of the CDR3 is TGTGCCAGTAGTGGCATGATTGGAAACACCATATATTTT. Amino acid sequence: CASSGMIGNTIYF. Together with reference TRBV19 and TRBJ1-3, the CDR3 gives the full variable domain: DGGITQSPKYLFRKEGQNVTLSCEQNLNHDAMYWYRQDPGQGLRLIYYSQIVNDFQKGDIAEGYSVSREKKESFPLTVTSAQKNPTAFYLCASSGMIGNTIYFGEGSWLTVV.

This chain connects TRBV29-1 to TRBJ2-3, with D perhaps TRBD1 (7 bases). Deletions cut 3 bases from V and 0 bases from J, with 22 bases between. Germline V gives CDR1 SQVTM, CDR2 ANQGSEA. The CDR3 has 18 residues. This CDR3 reads CSVDGWGEQGTSTDTQYF. The DNA of the CDR3 is TGCAGCGTTGACGGCTGGGGAGAACAGGGGACTAGCACAGATACGCAGTATTTT.

CDR3 sequence: CASSTGRNEQYF. The CDR3 DNA reads as TGTGCCAGCAGTACCGGTAGGAACGAGCAGTACTTC. The rearrangement joins TRBV2 to TRBJ2-7; no definite D call. The V gene's germline CDR1 is SNHLY and CDR2 FYNNEI. V was shortened by 5 bases and J by 5 bases, with 10 bases between the two germline ends. There are 12 residues in the CDR3.

The V and J genes are TRBV5-5 and TRBJ2-7; D unclear. In germline, CDR1 is SGHKS, CDR2 YYEKEE (reference sequence). V gave up 0 bases and J gave up 3 bases, with 7 bases separating them. The CDR3 runs to 13 residues. The CDR3, as DNA: TGTGCCAGCAGCTTGGTTTCTTACTACGAGCAGTACTTC. This sequence encodes CASSLVSYYEQYF.

This chain links TRBV6-6 with TRBJ2-7; TRBD2 agrees at 12 bases. Germline CDR1 MNHNY, CDR2 SVGAGI (reference sequence). The V segment lost 5 bases and the J segment 3 bases; nucleotides outside the gene matches: 2. The CDR3 is made up of 14 amino acids. CDR3 sequence: CASSKLAGGYEQYF. The CDR3 DNA reads TGTGCCAGCAGTAAACTAGCGGGAGGCTACGAGCAGTACTTC.

The rearrangement uses TRBV7-8 and TRBJ2-3; D remains ambiguous. V lost 1 base and J 5 bases, leaving 4 bases between the germline ends. The CDR3 extends over 12 amino acids. Germline assignment: CDR1 SGHVS and CDR2 FQNEAQ. The CDR3 coding sequence is TGTGCCAGCAGCTTAGGGCGAGATACGCAGTATTTT. Its protein is CASSLGRDTQYF.

The chain has TRBV2 and TRBJ2-7, with 11 bases aligning to TRBD1. This CDR3 is 13 amino acids long. The junction had 5 bases not matched to a gene; V was cut back by 8 bases and J by 5 bases. Per the germline V gene, CDR1 is SNHLY and CDR2 is FYNNEI. CDR3 bases: TGTGCCAGCGGGACAGGGGGAGGAGACGAGCAGTACTTC. Translating gives CASGTGGGDEQYF.

This clone appeared a few times. The chain combines TRBV4-2 with TRBJ1-1; D uncertain. Germline V CDR1 and CDR2: LGHNA, YNFKEQ. CDR3 size: 13 residues. Between the trimmed V and J ends, which lost 4 bases and 6 bases, there was a span of 12 bases. CDR3 loop: CASSLNVLAEAFF. Here the CDR3 DNA reads TGTGCCAGCAGCCTTAACGTACTGGCTGAAGCTTTCTTT.

This clone was found once. The chain combines TRBV4-2 with TRBJ1-5; the D is unclear. The V and J ends lost 0 bases and 2 bases respectively, with 8 bases between them. The length of the CDR3 is 15 residues. From germline, CDR1 is LGHNA and CDR2 YNFKEQ. CDR3 nucleotide sequence: TGTGCCAGCAGCCAAGAAGTGGGTGGCAATCAGCCCCAGCATTTT. Encoded protein: CASSQEVGGNQPQHF.

This sequence joins TRBV9 and TRBJ1-1; tentative D call: TRBD1 (5 bases). Trimming stripped 0 bases from V and 7 bases from J, with 10 bases between. Per the germline V gene, CDR1 is SGDLS and CDR2 is YYNGEE. CDR3 length: 13 amino acids. CDR3 bases: TGTGCCAGCAGCGTAGTTTTGCAGGGTGAAGCTTTCTTT. This gives the protein CASSVVLQGEAFF.

The rearrangement uses TRBV27 and TRBJ2-7; 7 nucleotides agree with TRBD1. From germline, CDR1 is MNHEY and CDR2 SMNVEV (reference sequence). V dropped 6 bases and J dropped 4; count of bases not matched to a gene: 15. CDR3 length equals 16 residues. Here the CDR3 DNA reads TGTGCCAGCAGAAAACAAACAGGGGCCCTCCCATACGAGCAGTACTTC. Translated, it gives CASRKQTGALPYEQYF.

The chain couples TRBV6-6 to TRBJ2-5; tentatively, D is TRBD2 (5 bases). Germline V gene data show CDR1 as MNHNY and CDR2 as SVGAGI (reference sequence). CDR3 length: 13 amino acids. Trimming took off 6 bases at V and 5 bases at J, with 13 bases between the two ends. Here the CDR3 DNA reads TGTGCCAGCAGAAGGGAGAAAGGGGAGACCCAGTACTTC. This codes for CASRREKGETQYF.

V gene TRBV10-3 combines with J gene TRBJ2-1; 8 nucleotides align to TRBD2. CDR3 length: 16 residues. Germline V gene data show CDR1 as ENHRY and CDR2 as SYGVKD. Unmatched junction bases numbered 8, after V lost 0 bases and J lost 7 bases. For the CDR3, the DNA is TGTGCCATCAGTGAGTCCGGTAGCGGGACTGGTAATGAGCAGTTCTTC. Translated: CAISESGSGTGNEQFF.

V is TRBV4-1 and J is TRBJ2-3; 12 positions agree with TRBD2. CDR3 length equals 14 residues. Per germline, CDR1 MGHRA and CDR2 YSYEKL. The V gene end was trimmed by 3 bases and the J gene end by 7 bases; junction bases not matched to a gene: 2. This CDR3 is CASSQTSGSYTQYF. The CDR3 DNA reads as TGCGCCAGCAGCCAGACTAGCGGGAGTTATACGCAGTATTTT.

The gene calls are TRBV9 and TRBJ2-2; 8 bases match TRBD2. Germline V CDR1 and CDR2: SGDLS, YYNGEE. The ends lost 4 bases at V and 1 base at J; junction bases unmatched: 6. The CDR3 runs to 16 residues. In DNA form, the CDR3 reads TGTGCCAGCAGCCTCCACGGGAGGGTGAACACCGGGGAGCTGTTTTTT. Amino acid sequence: CASSLHGRVNTGELFF. The full variable domain, in which reference TRBV9 and TRBJ2-2 provide the parts outside the CDR3, is DSGVTQTPKHLITATGQRVTLRCSPRSGDLSVYWYQQSLDQGLQFLIQYYNGEERAKGNILERFSAQQFPDLHSELNLSSLELGDSALYFCASSLHGRVNTGELFFGEGSRLTVL.

This clone came up a few times. The chain employs TRBV5-5 and TRBJ1-2; TRBD1 matches 7 bases. Germline V gene lookup returns CDR1 SGHKS and CDR2 YYEKEE (reference sequence). There are 12 residues in the CDR3. V lost 2 bases to trimming and J lost 7 bases; unmatched junction nucleotides: 2. CDR3 region: CASSFRQGGYTF. Here the CDR3 DNA reads TGTGCCAGCAGCTTTCGACAGGGTGGCTACACCTTC.

The chain combines TRBV2 with TRBJ1-1; D ambiguous. Trimming removed 7 bases at V and 4 bases at J, with 10 bases between. CDR1 is SNHLY and CDR2 is FYNNEI in the germline V gene. The CDR3 has 12 residues. CDR3 in DNA: TGTGCCAGCATTTCCACGGGCACTGAAGCTTTCTTT. Its protein product is CASISTGTEAFF.

The chain uses TRBV10-3 and TRBJ1-1; perhaps TRBD1 as D (5 bases). Trimming shortened V by 11 bases and J by 4 bases, and 14 bases separated the two germline ends. This CDR3 region has 12 residues. CDR1 and CDR2 from the germline V gene are ENHRY and SYGVKD. CDR3 sequence (DNA): TGTGCCGTTGGGGGGGGTAGCACTGAAGCTTTCTTT. Translated: CAVGGGSTEAFF.

As concerns this clone: Other DNA sequences in this specimen translate into the identical CDR3. The chain combines TRBV19 with TRBJ2-7, with 9 bases that match TRBD2. Germline loops: CDR1 LNHDA, CDR2 SQIVND (reference sequence). This CDR3 contains 15 residues. Unmatched junction bases numbered 4, after V lost 1 base and J lost 3 bases. The CDR3 coding sequence is TGTGCCAGTAGTATAGGGGCGGGGGGGCACTACGAGCAGTACTTC. It specifies CASSIGAGGHYEQYF.

This clone was counted a few times. This rearrangement joins TRBV6-5 to TRBJ2-3, with 7 bases aligning to TRBD1. Germline lookup yields CDR1 MNHEY and CDR2 SVGAGI. This CDR3 spans 14 amino acids. Trimming at V came to 6 bases and at J to 4 bases, leaving 7 bases not matched to a gene. The CDR3 nucleotides read TGTGCCAGCAGACCGGGACAGTTATCAGATACGCAGTATTTT. This gives the protein CASRPGQLSDTQYF.

The chain is built from TRBV18 and TRBJ1-1; 9 bases fit TRBD1. There are 19 residues in the CDR3. The V gene end was trimmed by 4 bases and the J gene end by 2 bases; junction bases not matched to a gene: 17. Germline CDR1 and CDR2: KGHSH and LQKENI. The CDR3 coding sequence is TGTGCCAGCTCACAGACAAAACAGGGGGCCCATAGCACCAACACTGAAGCTTTCTTT. Amino acid sequence: CASSQTKQGAHSTNTEAFF.

The chain employs TRBV5-1 and TRBJ2-4; 7 bases line up with TRBD1. The germline V gene has CDR1 SGHRS and CDR2 YFSETQ. This CDR3 is 14 amino acids long. The V and J ends lost 4 bases and 4 bases, in that order; junction bases with no gene match: 5. The CDR3 here is CASSPGGQKNIQYF. The CDR3 coding sequence is TGCGCCAGCAGCCCTGGGGGACAGAAAAACATTCAGTACTTC.

The chain employs TRBV6-5 and TRBJ1-1; D unresolved. CDR1 and CDR2 (germline): MNHEY, SVGAGI. V was clipped by 7 bases and J by 1 base, with 10 bases between them. The CDR3 runs 13 residues. The CDR3 coding sequence is TGTGCCAGCAAAAAACAGAAGAACACTGAAGCTTTCTTT. Protein sequence: CASKKQKNTEAFF.